This TCR beta chain was found in a study of blood T cell repertoires in COVID-19. The wider study: Acute and convalescent COVID-19 specimens originated in the United States, Italy and Spain. T cells, B-cell-depleted T cells, or PBMCs provided the cDNA or gDNA that served as material.

The ends were cut back, 6 bases at V and 12 bases at J, with 17 bases in the middle. Germline V lookup: CDR1 WNHNN, CDR2 SYGVQD (reference sequence). This CDR3 region has 12 residues. As processed by the authors: Estimation of nucleated cell counts was performed using reference gene primer amplification. TCRdb's copy holds only in-frame clones and misses some; the assay was immunoSEQ multiplex PCR. The V and J calls and clone size are taken from that table; D and trimming were inferred from the DNA. Here the sample spans 120,000 to 150,000 clones, over 80% being singletons. The chain recombines TRBV10-1 with TRBJ1-2; D is perhaps TRBD1 (5 bases). This sequence originates from a man aged 50 to 59 who had recovered from COVID-19. The specimen was peripheral blood. CDR3: CASSWVEGRNTF. CDR3 bases: TGCGCCAGCAGCTGGGTGGAGGGGAGGAACACCTTC.